The 31 T cell receptor beta chains below come from one sample, sequenced in a study of cytomegalovirus exposure and HLA in healthy donors. 13 Jbeta primers and 60 Vbeta primers were used for the PCR. The protocol was immunoSEQ multiplex PCR, while the TCRdb copy is restricted to in-frame clones and leaves out a portion. This specimen shows about 82,000 clones; the ten leading clones hold approximately 1.1%. Sequences were obtained from PBMCs. These receptors all stem from a woman between 25 and 40 years old in good health and CMV-seronegative.

To note about this clone: The sample has other DNA sequences that encode this CDR3 too. The chain combines TRBV30 with TRBJ1-1, with a possible D match to TRBD1 (5 bases). The CDR3 is 13 amino acids. CDR1 GTSNPN and CDR2 SVGIG come from the germline V gene (reference sequence). Deletions cut 0 bases from V and 4 bases from J, with 9 bases between. The CDR3 reads CAWSVSGGTEAFF. CDR3 in DNA: TGTGCCTGGAGTGTTTCCGGGGGCACTGAAGCTTTCTTT.

The V gene is TRBV25-1, the J gene TRBJ2-2; possible D gene TRBD1, 5 bases. The germline V and J ends were trimmed by 8 bases and 4 bases, with 8 bases remaining between them. Germline-derived CDR1 and CDR2 are MGHDK and SYGVNS. This CDR3 has 12 residues. The CDR3 loop reads CASGASTGELFF. The CDR3 DNA reads TGTGCCAGCGGGGCCTCCACCGGGGAGCTGTTTTTT. Full variable domain (outside the CDR3, taken from reference TRBV25-1 and TRBJ2-2): EADIYQTPRYLVIGTGKKITLECSQTMGHDKMYWYQQDPGMELHLIHYSYGVNSTEKGDLSSESTVSRIRTEHFPLTLESARPSHTSQYLCASGASTGELFFGEGSRLTVL.

The chain links TRBV6-1 to TRBJ2-1, with TRBD1 matching 7 bases. V shed 5 bases and J 3 bases; nucleotides not matched to a gene: 4. Looked up from germline, CDR1 is MNHNS and CDR2 is SASEGT. The CDR3 sequence is 14 residues long. In DNA, the CDR3 is TGTGCCAGCAGTCTCAACAGGGGCTACAATGAGCAGTTCTTC. As protein: CASSLNRGYNEQFF.

V gene TRBV5-1 combines with J gene TRBJ2-1; TRBD2 matches at 14 bases. The germline V gene encodes CDR1 SGHRS and CDR2 YFSETQ. With V trimmed by 5 bases and J by 7 bases, 11 bases remained unmatched. This CDR3 has 17 amino acids. CDR3 region: CASRYGLAGGSTNEQFF. The CDR3 DNA reads as TGCGCCAGCAGATACGGACTAGCGGGAGGCAGTACAAATGAGCAGTTCTTC.

The chain combines TRBV5-1 with TRBJ2-1; TRBD2 aligns across 9 bases. Per the germline V gene, CDR1 is SGHRS and CDR2 is YFSETQ. V dropped 2 bases and J dropped 7; count of bases not matched to a gene: 1. This CDR3 is 13 amino acids long. The DNA for the CDR3 is TGCGCCAGCAGCTTAGCGGGAGGTAATGAGCAGTTCTTC. Translated: CASSLAGGNEQFF. Full variable domain (rest looked up from reference TRBV5-1 and TRBJ2-1): KAGVTQTPRYLIKTRGQQVTLSCSPISGHRSVSWYQQTPGQGLQFLFEYFSETQRNKGNFPGRFSGRQFSNSRSEMNVSTLELGDSALYLCASSLAGGNEQFFGPGTRLTVL.

The chain is built from TRBV7-8 and TRBJ2-7; 9 bases align to TRBD1. V lost 1 base and J lost 0; bases outside the gene matches: 1. The CDR3 length is 15 residues. Germline V gene sequence: CDR1 SGHVS, CDR2 FQNEAQ. CDR3 sequence: CASSLGGQGSYEQYF. In DNA, the CDR3 is TGTGCCAGCAGCTTAGGGGGACAGGGCTCCTACGAGCAGTACTTC.

This chain uses TRBV30 with TRBJ1-2, with 9 bases aligning to TRBD1. Germline CDR1 is GTSNPN and CDR2 is SVGIG (reference sequence). The CDR3 runs 14 residues. The V segment lost 3 bases and the J segment 4 bases; nucleotides outside the gene matches: 6. CDR3: CAWRATGGGYGYTF. In nucleotides, the CDR3 is TGTGCCTGGAGGGCAACAGGGGGCGGCTATGGCTACACCTTC.

The gene calls are TRBV4-2 and TRBJ1-1, with D unclear. The CDR3 has 15 residues. V shed 0 bases and J shed 0 bases, with 8 bases lying between them. CDR1 is LGHNA and CDR2 is YNFKEQ in the germline V gene. The CDR3 DNA follows: TGTGCCAGCAGCCAAGAGACATCAATGAACACTGAAGCTTTCTTT. This codes for CASSQETSMNTEAFF.

This chain uses TRBV30 with TRBJ2-5, with D possibly matching TRBD2 (5 bases). Trimming took 2 bases from V and 2 from J, leaving 12 bases between them. The CDR3 runs to 14 residues. Germline loops: CDR1 GTSNPN, CDR2 SVGIG (reference sequence). The DNA of the CDR3 is TGTGCCTGGAGTTCCCCGGGGATTCAAGAGACCCAGTACTTC. Its protein is CAWSSPGIQETQYF. Full variable domain (outside the CDR3, taken from reference TRBV30 and TRBJ2-5): SQTIHQWPATLVQPVGSPLSLECTVEGTSNPNLYWYRQAAGRGLQLLFYSVGIGQISSEVPQNLSASRPQDRQFILSSKKLLLSDSGFYLCAWSSPGIQETQYFGPGTRLLVL.

The chain links TRBV4-2 to TRBJ2-3, with 9 positions matching TRBD2. The germline CDR1 and CDR2 sequences are LGHNA and YNFKEQ. This CDR3 contains 11 residues. As DNA, the CDR3 is TGTGCAAGCGGGAGGTCAGATACGCAGTATTTT. Translating it yields CASGRSDTQYF.

The chain has TRBV4-1 and TRBJ2-1, with D unclear. Germline V gene data show CDR1 as MGHRA and CDR2 as YSYEKL. Trimming removed 0 bases at V and 8 bases at J, with 20 bases between. The CDR3 contains 17 residues. The CDR3 is CASSQDVTFLTLDEQFF. The CDR3 DNA reads TGCGCCAGCAGCCAAGATGTGACATTCCTTACTTTAGATGAGCAGTTCTTC.

The CDR3 DNA is TGTGCCTGGATACCGGAGGGTTTAAGCCTTGACTCTGGAAACACCATATATTTT. Translation: CAWIPEGLSLDSGNTIYF. V and J are TRBV30 and TRBJ1-3, with D uncertain. This CDR3 spans 18 amino acids. V was trimmed by 4 bases and J by 0 bases, leaving 22 bases between them. Per germline, CDR1 GTSNPN and CDR2 SVGIG (reference sequence).

The chain carries TRBV7-6 and TRBJ2-3, with 7 positions matching TRBD1. Germline CDR1 SGHVS, CDR2 FNYEAQ. This CDR3 is built from 17 residues. The ends lost 5 bases at V and 0 bases at J; junction bases unmatched: 11. In DNA, the CDR3 is TGTGCCAGCAGCCCGGGCCTCAGGGGGTTTAGCACAGATACGCAGTATTTT. Amino acid sequence: CASSPGLRGFSTDTQYF.

The rearrangement links TRBV7-6 to TRBJ1-3; TRBD1 might be the D (6 bases). Germline V gene sequence: CDR1 SGHVS, CDR2 FNYEAQ. The CDR3 has 17 residues. The V end lost 2 bases, the J end lost 0 bases, and 14 bases lay between the germline ends. The DNA of the CDR3 is TGTGCCAGCAGCTTAAGGGACACCCTTCCCTCTGGAAACACCATATATTTT. This gives the protein CASSLRDTLPSGNTIYF.

The chain has TRBV6-5 and TRBJ1-1; a weak D match, TRBD1 (6 bases). The CDR3 covers 16 residues. In germline, CDR1 is MNHEY, CDR2 SVGAGI. The germline V and J ends were trimmed by 0 bases and 1 base, with 12 bases remaining between them. CDR3 coding DNA: TGTGCCAGCAGTTACTCCCAGGGGTCCACGAACACTGAAGCTTTCTTT. This translates into CASSYSQGSTNTEAFF.

The CDR3 reads CATMGQPIYGYTF. The CDR3 DNA follows: TGTGCCACTATGGGACAGCCAATCTATGGCTACACCTTC. The V gene is TRBV6-1, the J gene TRBJ1-2; 7 bases align to TRBD1. Germline CDR1 MNHNS, CDR2 SASEGT. Trimming removed 10 bases from V and 4 bases from J; junction bases left unmatched: 9. CDR3 length: 13 amino acids.

The genes are TRBV6-1 and TRBJ1-1, with TRBD1 identical over 11 bases. Germline V gene sequence: CDR1 MNHNS, CDR2 SASEGT. V lost 5 bases and J lost 5; bases outside the gene matches: 7. The CDR3 has 15 residues. DNA for the CDR3: TGTGCCAGCAGTTCCCCCGGGACAGGGGGTACTGAAGCTTTCTTT. Residues: CASSSPGTGGTEAFF.

The V and J genes are TRBV6-5 and TRBJ2-2; D unresolved. CDR1 and CDR2 from the germline V gene are MNHEY and SVGAGI. This CDR3 has 14 amino acids. Between the trimmed V and J ends, which lost 0 bases and 4 bases, there was a span of 6 bases. CDR3 protein: CASSYSSRTGELFF. DNA for the CDR3: TGTGCCAGCAGTTACTCGAGCCGCACCGGGGAGCTGTTTTTT.

The rearrangement uses TRBV6-1 and TRBJ1-1; D is uncertain. The CDR3 is 15 residues long. V was pared by 1 base and J by 1 base, with 10 bases between. From germline, CDR1 is MNHNS and CDR2 SASEGT. The CDR3 region is CASSEDRSGNTEAFF. CDR3 coding DNA: TGTGCCAGCAGTGAAGATCGGTCGGGGAACACTGAAGCTTTCTTT.

The chain couples TRBV30 to TRBJ1-6; D not resolved. CDR3 length: 14 amino acids. Trimming removed 2 bases at V and 0 bases at J, with 5 bases between. Looked up from germline, CDR1 is GTSNPN and CDR2 is SVGIG (reference sequence). The CDR3 DNA reads as TGTGCCTGGAGTAGTAGCTCCTATAATTCACCCCTCCACTTT. Translation gives CAWSSSSYNSPLHF.

This chain joins TRBV6-1 and TRBJ1-5; D may be TRBD1 (6 bases). Between the trimmed V and J ends, which lost 3 bases and 0 bases, there was a span of 15 bases. This CDR3 spans 17 amino acids. The germline gives CDR1 MNHNS, CDR2 SASEGT. The CDR3: CASSDGTTRDSNQPQHF. The CDR3 DNA is TGTGCCAGCAGTGATGGGACAACGAGAGATAGCAATCAGCCCCAGCATTTT.

In DNA, the CDR3 is TGTGCCAGCAGCTTAGCAAGGGGCCCTGGGAATGAGCAGTTCTTC. Amino acids: CASSLARGPGNEQFF. V is TRBV7-9 and J is TRBJ2-1; possible D gene TRBD1, 5 bases. The V gene lost 0 bases and the J gene lost 7 bases, with 13 bases spanning the gap. Germline V gene sequence: CDR1 SEHNR, CDR2 FQNEAQ (reference sequence). The CDR3 is made up of 15 amino acids. Based on the CDR3 plus reference TRBV7-9 and TRBJ2-1, the full variable domain is DTGVSQNPRHKITKRGQNVTFRCDPISEHNRLYWYRQTLGQGPEFLTYFQNEAQLEKSRLLSDRFSAERPKGSFSTLEIQRTEQGDSAMYLCASSLARGPGNEQFFGPGTRLTVL.

The chain joins TRBV6-5 to TRBJ1-1; D may be TRBD1 (5 bases). The length of the CDR3 is 16 residues. The germline gives CDR1 MNHEY, CDR2 SVGAGI. Between the trimmed V and J ends, which lost 2 bases and 5 bases, there was a span of 18 bases. Written as DNA, the CDR3 is TGTGCCAGCAGTTACGTTATGGGGAGGGGCCGGACTGAAGCTTTCTTT. This translates into CASSYVMGRGRTEAFF.

This chain uses TRBV7-9 with TRBJ1-4; tentative D call: TRBD1 (5 bases). Germline V gene lookup returns CDR1 SEHNR and CDR2 FQNEAQ (reference sequence). Trimming removed 6 bases at V and 8 bases at J, with 22 bases between. This CDR3 has 16 residues. The chain's CDR3 is CASSPPGGAFGEKLFF. The CDR3 nucleotides are TGTGCCAGCAGTCCCCCGGGAGGGGCTTTCGGGGAAAAACTGTTTTTT.

The chain links TRBV2 to TRBJ2-1; perhaps TRBD2 as D (5 bases). This CDR3 region has 13 residues. V lost 3 bases, J lost 9 bases, and 12 bases lay in between. CDR1 is SNHLY, CDR2 FYNNEI, per germline. The CDR3 DNA sequence: TGTGCCAGCAGTGACTCGGGGAGTTCTGAGCAGTTCTTC. It codes for CASSDSGSSEQFF.

The rearrangement joins TRBV7-6 to TRBJ2-7; 9 bases line up with TRBD1. The V segment lost 4 bases and the J segment 1 base; nucleotides outside the gene matches: 5. This CDR3 spans 15 amino acids. Germline V lookup: CDR1 SGHVS, CDR2 FNYEAQ. CDR3 region: CASSSLGTGSYEQYF. Written as DNA, the CDR3 is TGTGCCAGCAGCTCCCTCGGGACAGGGTCCTACGAGCAGTACTTC.

The gene calls are TRBV4-1 and TRBJ1-2; no clear D. The length of the CDR3 is 18 residues. Trimming removed 2 bases at V and 4 bases at J, with 23 bases between. Germline V gene data show CDR1 as MGHRA and CDR2 as YSYEKL. CDR3 bases: TGCGCCAGCAGCCAATTAGTGATAGGCCCCAGGATGATCTATGGCTACACCTTC. Its translation: CASSQLVIGPRMIYGYTF.

The chain links TRBV15 to TRBJ1-1, with 8 bases identical to TRBD1. The CDR3 runs 16 residues. From germline, CDR1 is LNHNV and CDR2 YYDKDF (reference sequence). With 5 bases clipped from V and 5 bases from J, the junction kept 13 bases outside the gene matches. CDR3 in amino acids: CATSRMSGGAGTEAFF. In nucleotides, the CDR3 is TGTGCCACCAGCCGGATGTCAGGGGGCGCGGGTACTGAAGCTTTCTTT. Looking up the rest from reference TRBV15 and TRBJ1-1 gives the full variable domain: DAMVIQNPRYQVTQFGKPVTLSCSQTLNHNVMYWYQQKSSQAPKLLFHYYDKDFNNEADTPDNFQSRRPNTSFCFLDIRSPGLGDTAMYLCATSRMSGGAGTEAFFGQGTRLTVV.

V and J are TRBV2 and TRBJ1-2, with unresolved D. This CDR3 contains 13 residues. V lost 3 bases, J lost 4 bases, and 9 bases lay in between. Germline V gives CDR1 SNHLY, CDR2 FYNNEI. CDR3 loop: CASSEVRGYGYTF. In DNA, the CDR3 is TGTGCCAGCAGTGAGGTCCGGGGCTATGGCTACACCTTC.

DNA of the CDR3: TGTGCCAGCAGTCGACAGGGATCCTACGAGCAGTACTTC. Encoded protein: CASSRQGSYEQYF. The chain links TRBV6-5 to TRBJ2-7; 7 nucleotides align to TRBD1. V shed 5 bases, J shed 1 base, and the junction held 2 bases outside the gene matches. Germline values: CDR1 MNHEY, CDR2 SVGAGI. The length of the CDR3 is 13 residues.

This sequence joins TRBV5-1 and TRBJ2-1, with D perhaps matching TRBD1 (6 bases). The CDR3 consists of 14 residues. The V end lost 0 bases, the J end lost 4 bases, and 8 bases lay between the germline ends. Germline assignment: CDR1 SGHRS and CDR2 YFSETQ. CDR3 in DNA: TGCGCCAGCAGCTTGGGGGGGCTATACAATGAGCAGTTCTTC. Its protein product is CASSLGGLYNEQFF.